These 32 T cell receptor beta chains were sequenced from one sample in a study of T cells in tuberculosis. This table comes from immunoSEQ multiplex PCR, and its TCRdb copy is limited to in-frame clones, with some not included. The sample yields over 35,000 clones, 95% seen once. Sequencing input: PBMCs. These receptors were obtained from a donor aged 10-29 years with latent tuberculosis or without tuberculosis infection.

V is TRBV6-1 and J is TRBJ1-3, with D possibly being TRBD1 (6 bases). This CDR3 is 13 amino acids long. Trimming pared 8 bases from V and 4 bases from J, leaving 12 bases between. Germline V lookup: CDR1 MNHNS, CDR2 SASEGT. The chain's CDR3 is CASPQGSGNTIYF. CDR3 nucleotides: TGTGCCAGCCCACAGGGTTCAGGAAACACCATATATTTT.

J is TRBJ2-7 and V is TRBV30; no clear D. Trimming cost V 3 bases and J 5 bases, with 14 bases left between them. This CDR3 region has 13 residues. Germline V lookup: CDR1 GTSNPN, CDR2 SVGIG (reference sequence). In DNA form, the CDR3 reads TGTGCCTGGAGAGCACAGTGGTTGGACGAGCAGTACTTC. This codes for CAWRAQWLDEQYF. Using reference TRBV30 and TRBJ2-7 for the parts outside the CDR3, the full variable domain is SQTIHQWPATLVQPVGSPLSLECTVEGTSNPNLYWYRQAAGRGLQLLFYSVGIGQISSEVPQNLSASRPQDRQFILSSKKLLLSDSGFYLCAWRAQWLDEQYFGPGTRLTVT.

This chain links TRBV27 with TRBJ1-3; 9 bases are a match to TRBD1. Germline lookup yields CDR1 MNHEY and CDR2 SMNVEV (reference sequence). V was clipped by 5 bases and J by 4 bases; unmatched bases: 12. This CDR3 contains 17 residues. The CDR3 DNA sequence: TGTGCCAGCAGTCCATCGGCGGGGGACAGGGCGGGAAACACCATATATTTT. This sequence encodes CASSPSAGDRAGNTIYF.

The chain uses TRBV5-1 and TRBJ2-3; TRBD2 agrees at 11 bases. The V gene's germline CDR1 is SGHRS and CDR2 YFSETQ. The CDR3 is 15 residues long. With 2 bases clipped from V and 3 bases from J, the junction kept 2 bases outside the gene matches. The CDR3 coding sequence is TGCGCCAGCAGCTTACCTAGCGGGGGGACAGATACGCAGTATTTT. Its translation is CASSLPSGGTDTQYF.

This clone was detected once. The V gene is TRBV11-1, the J gene TRBJ2-5, with 15 nucleotides matching TRBD2. Germline values: CDR1 SGHAT, CDR2 FQDESV (reference sequence). The V and J ends lost 5 bases and 0 bases, in that order; junction bases with no gene match: 4. There are 17 residues in the CDR3. In DNA form, the CDR3 reads TGTGCCAGCAGCCTGGGACTAGCGGGGGGAAACCAAGAGACCCAGTACTTC. Translating gives CASSLGLAGGNQETQYF.

The V call is TRBV7-2, the J call TRBJ2-3; tentatively, D is TRBD1 (5 bases). Deletions cut 1 base from V and 1 base from J, with 9 bases between. The germline gives CDR1 SGHTA, CDR2 FQGNSA. This CDR3 region has 15 residues. CDR3 region: CASSLVAGRTDTQYF. Written as DNA, the CDR3 is TGTGCCAGCAGCTTAGTGGCAGGGCGCACAGATACGCAGTATTTT.

The chain carries TRBV7-7 and TRBJ2-3; TRBD2 matches at 11 bases. V was clipped by 4 bases and J by 4 bases; unmatched bases: 13. Germline loops: CDR1 SSHAT, CDR2 FNYEAQ (reference sequence). CDR3 size: 18 residues. CDR3 sequence (DNA): TGTGCCAGCAGCTCCCACTTTAGCGGGGGGGCCGTCCCAGATACGCAGTATTTT. Protein product: CASSSHFSGGAVPDTQYF.

The V call is TRBV2, the J call TRBJ1-4, with 7 bases identical to TRBD1. Unmatched junction bases numbered 3, after V lost 5 bases and J lost 3 bases. The CDR3 is made up of 14 amino acids. Germline CDR1 reads SNHLY; CDR2 reads FYNNEI. CDR3 residues: CASSSGTANEKLFF. In DNA form, the CDR3 reads TGTGCCAGCAGTTCCGGGACAGCTAATGAAAAACTGTTTTTT.

The rearrangement uses TRBV27 and TRBJ2-7, with a weak D call TRBD2 (5 bases). This CDR3 has 17 residues. The germline V gene has CDR1 MNHEY and CDR2 SMNVEV (reference sequence). V dropped 5 bases and J dropped 4 bases, with 24 bases sitting between them. This chain's CDR3 is CASSHDLPTSARYEQYF. In nucleotides, the CDR3 is TGTGCCAGCAGTCACGACTTGCCAACTAGTGCACGGTACGAGCAGTACTTC.

The V and J genes are TRBV7-9 and TRBJ1-1, with no clear D. The CDR3 consists of 14 residues. The germline V and J ends were trimmed by 10 bases and 0 bases, with 15 bases remaining between them. From germline, CDR1 is SEHNR and CDR2 FQNEAQ (reference sequence). CDR3 residues: CATRRQAMNTEAFF. The CDR3 coding sequence is TGTGCCACCCGTCGGCAGGCAATGAACACTGAAGCTTTCTTT.

This chain links TRBV7-3 with TRBJ1-2, with D possibly matching TRBD1 (5 bases). Germline-derived CDR1 and CDR2 are SGHTA and FQGTGA. V was shortened by 2 bases and J by 8 bases, with 18 bases between the two germline ends. This CDR3 has 15 amino acids. CDR3 DNA sequence: TGTGCCAGCAGCTTAGGGGCCTGGGCCGGTGAGGGCTACACCTTC. Its translation is CASSLGAWAGEGYTF. The complete variable domain, with remaining parts taken from reference TRBV7-3 and TRBJ1-2, reads GAGVSQTPSNKVTEKGKYVELRCDPISGHTALYWYRQSLGQGPEFLIYFQGTGAADDSGLPNDRFFAVRPEGSVSTLKIQRTERGDSAVYLCASSLGAWAGEGYTFGSGTRLTVV.

The chain recombines TRBV2 with TRBJ2-7; TRBD2 might be the D (5 bases). The V gene's germline CDR1 is SNHLY and CDR2 FYNNEI. The CDR3 totals 15 residues. The germline V and J ends were trimmed by 2 bases and 4 bases, with 15 bases remaining between them. The CDR3, as DNA: TGTGCCAGCAGTGAAAGTTTCGGGGATCTATACGAGCAGTACTTC. Protein: CASSESFGDLYEQYF.

The chain combines TRBV11-2 with TRBJ1-5; maybe TRBD1 (5 bases). The V and J ends lost 4 bases and 7 bases respectively, with 14 bases between them. Per germline, CDR1 SGHAT and CDR2 FQNNGV. This CDR3 is built from 14 residues. The CDR3 nucleotides read TGTGCCAGCAGCTCCTCCCGGCAGGGACAGCCCCAGCATTTT. Protein sequence: CASSSSRQGQPQHF.

V usage is TRBV5-4 and J usage is TRBJ1-1; 10 bases align to TRBD1. With 6 bases clipped from V and 1 base from J, the junction kept 6 bases outside the gene matches. The CDR3 is made up of 15 amino acids. Germline V lookup: CDR1 SGHNT, CDR2 YYREEE (reference sequence). CDR3 DNA: TGTGCCAGCAACTTACGGACAGGGGGGAACACTGAAGCTTTCTTT. Translation gives CASNLRTGGNTEAFF.

In DNA, the CDR3 is TGTGCCAACCGAGGGGGGGAAGGGACCTACGAGCAGTACTTC. Its translation is CANRGGEGTYEQYF. V is TRBV5-8 and J is TRBJ2-7, with D perhaps matching TRBD2 (7 bases). Germline V gene sequence: CDR1 SGHTS, CDR2 YDEGEE. The germline V and J ends were trimmed by 9 bases and 2 bases, with 18 bases remaining between them. This CDR3 is 14 amino acids long.

This clone showed up just once. The chain uses TRBV27 and TRBJ2-7; 10 bases align to TRBD1. CDR1 and CDR2 (germline): MNHEY, SMNVEV (reference sequence). V lost 8 bases to trimming and J lost 4 bases; unmatched junction nucleotides: 5. This CDR3 is built from 13 residues. CDR3 loop: CASRSGQGYEQYF. The CDR3 coding sequence is TGTGCCAGCCGTTCGGGACAGGGGTACGAGCAGTACTTC.

This chain uses TRBV11-2 with TRBJ1-4; tentative D call: TRBD1 (5 bases). Germline V gene sequence: CDR1 SGHAT, CDR2 FQNNGV. With 1 base removed from V and 10 bases from J, the gap between germline ends came to 19 bases. The CDR3 is made up of 16 amino acids. CDR3 protein: CASSLGGAAGMGKLFF. The CDR3, as DNA: TGTGCCAGCAGCTTAGGTGGGGCAGCCGGTATGGGAAAACTGTTTTTT.

In its sample, this clone was seen once. The rearrangement joins TRBV6-1 to TRBJ2-1; 11 nucleotides line up with TRBD1. The CDR3 length is 15 residues. Germline V gene lookup returns CDR1 MNHNS and CDR2 SASEGT. The ends lost 4 bases at V and 8 bases at J; junction bases unmatched: 7. CDR3 loop: CASSGRDRGSDEQFF. The CDR3 DNA follows: TGTGCCAGCAGTGGCCGGGACAGGGGGTCGGATGAGCAGTTCTTC.

The rearrangement links TRBV4-3 to TRBJ2-1; possibly TRBD1 for D (5 bases). V was cut by 4 bases and J by 1 base, with 11 bases left in between. Germline CDR1 is LGHNA and CDR2 is YSLEER. This CDR3 has 15 residues. The DNA for the CDR3 is TGCGCCAGCAGCCCTGGACATTCGTCCTACAATGAGCAGTTCTTC. Its translation: CASSPGHSSYNEQFF.

This chain connects TRBV27 to TRBJ2-7, with 7 bases that match TRBD1. This CDR3 is built from 13 residues. Germline values: CDR1 MNHEY, CDR2 SMNVEV (reference sequence). Trimming took 5 bases from V and 4 from J; bases not matched to a gene: 5. CDR3 residues: CASSTGVHYEQYF. In DNA, the CDR3 is TGTGCCAGCAGTACAGGGGTTCATTACGAGCAGTACTTC.

The chain's CDR3 is CASSGDRANYGYTF. The DNA for the CDR3 is TGTGCCAGCAGTGGGGACAGGGCTAACTATGGCTACACCTTC. V usage is TRBV6-1 and J usage is TRBJ1-2, with 9 positions matching TRBD1. CDR3 size: 14 residues. After removal of 4 bases from V and 0 bases from J, the junction contained 0 bases not matched to a gene. Germline CDR1 and CDR2: MNHNS and SASEGT.

The gene calls are TRBV11-2 and TRBJ1-2; D uncertain. Between the trimmed V and J ends, which lost 4 bases and 6 bases, there was a span of 15 bases. CDR3 length: 14 amino acids. Germline CDR1 reads SGHAT; CDR2 reads FQNNGV. CDR3 protein: CASSSLRSPHGYTF. The CDR3, as DNA: TGTGCCAGCAGCTCACTTAGGAGTCCCCATGGCTACACCTTC.

V and J are TRBV6-5 and TRBJ1-1, with D uncertain. Trimming removed 0 bases from V and 5 bases from J, with 10 bases in between. The CDR3 totals 14 residues. The germline V gene has CDR1 MNHEY and CDR2 SVGAGI. CDR3 region: CASSYSWGGTEAFF. CDR3 bases: TGTGCCAGCAGTTACTCATGGGGAGGTACTGAAGCTTTCTTT.

The chain employs TRBV21-1 and TRBJ2-1; TRBD1 is the table's D call and was not checked against the DNA. TRBV21-1 is a known pseudogene. The CDR3 extends over 18 amino acids. For the CDR3, the DNA is TGTGCCAGCAGCAAAAGTAATTCAGGATTTTGCTCTGACAATGAGCAGTTCTTC. It specifies CASSKSNSGFCSDNEQFF.

The chain couples TRBV5-1 to TRBJ1-3, with D unclear. Germline V gene sequence: CDR1 SGHRS, CDR2 YFSETQ. V lost 1 base and J lost 0, with 5 bases in between. The CDR3 runs 14 residues. The DNA of the CDR3 is TGCGCCAGCAGCTTGTACGGCTCTGGAAACACCATATATTTT. It is translated as CASSLYGSGNTIYF.

This chain uses TRBV4-1 with TRBJ1-4; D gene unclear. The germline V gene has CDR1 MGHRA and CDR2 YSYEKL. The V and J ends lost 4 bases and 4 bases respectively, with 13 bases between them. The CDR3 contains 15 residues. CDR3 in amino acids: CASSPPGSSNEKLFF. The CDR3 region has the DNA TGCGCCAGCAGCCCACCCGGGTCGAGTAATGAAAAACTGTTTTTT.

V usage is TRBV18 and J usage is TRBJ1-2, with 7 bases that match TRBD1. This CDR3 has 17 residues. Germline V lookup: CDR1 KGHSH, CDR2 LQKENI. The trim removed 2 bases at V and 4 bases at J, leaving 13 bases unmatched. The CDR3 nucleotides are TGTGCCAGCTCACCAAGATATACAGGGGCGGGCCTCTATGGCTACACCTTC. Translated: CASSPRYTGAGLYGYTF. Supplemented by reference TRBV18 and TRBJ1-2, the full variable domain reads NAGVMQNPRHLVRRRGQEARLRCSPMKGHSHVYWYRQLPEEGLKFMVYLQKENIIDESGMPKERFSAEFPKEGPSILRIQQVVRGDSAAYFCASSPRYTGAGLYGYTFGSGTRLTVV.

V gene TRBV5-1 combines with J gene TRBJ2-7; 11 positions match TRBD2. CDR1 is SGHRS, CDR2 YFSETQ, per germline. Losses at the gene ends were 2 bases for V and 0 bases for J; bases not matched to a gene: 4. The CDR3 length is 16 residues. The CDR3, as DNA: TGCGCCAGCAGCTTACTAGCGGGGGCGAGCTCCTACGAGCAGTACTTC. Protein sequence: CASSLLAGASSYEQYF.

The chain recombines TRBV29-1 with TRBJ1-1, with D perhaps matching TRBD1 (5 bases). This CDR3 contains 11 residues. V dropped 4 bases and J dropped 8 bases, with 11 bases sitting between them. The V gene's germline CDR1 is SQVTM and CDR2 ANQGSEA. The CDR3 reads CSVVTGKEAFF. CDR3 DNA sequence: TGCAGCGTTGTTACAGGTAAAGAAGCTTTCTTT.

The chain has TRBV19 and TRBJ1-1; a weak D match, TRBD1 (5 bases). Germline loops: CDR1 LNHDA, CDR2 SQIVND (reference sequence). CDR3 length: 14 residues. The V end was cut by 3 bases, the J end by 4 bases, with 12 bases between. This CDR3 is CASSIQGLFTEAFF. CDR3 in DNA: TGTGCCAGTAGTATTCAGGGCTTATTCACTGAAGCTTTCTTT.

DNA for the CDR3: TGTGCCAGCAGGGAGACAGGGGCCGGGGAGCTGTTTTTT. It yields the protein CASRETGAGELFF. The V and J genes are TRBV2 and TRBJ2-2; 8 bases fit TRBD1. The ends lost 6 bases at V and 6 bases at J; junction bases unmatched: 3. Per the germline V gene, CDR1 is SNHLY and CDR2 is FYNNEI. The CDR3 spans 13 residues.

The chain has TRBV28 and TRBJ2-3; D gene uncertain. Germline V CDR1 and CDR2: MDHEN, SYDVKM. V lost 5 bases, J lost 3 bases, and 18 bases lay in between. The CDR3 extends over 16 amino acids. As DNA, the CDR3 is TGTGCCAGCAGTCTCCAGACTTTTTACGGGACAGATACGCAGTATTTT. Encoded protein: CASSLQTFYGTDTQYF.